Reported below is one T cell receptor (beta chain). Per the original methods: Amplification from reference gene primers served as the basis for estimated nucleated cell counts. Sequencing was performed with immunoSEQ multiplex PCR; in TCRdb, only in-frame clones are kept and a portion is missing. V and J calls and clone size are given by that table; D and trimming were obtained from the DNA. The data hold about 100,000 clones, with roughly four fifths observed a single time. The data are from a study of blood T cell repertoires in COVID-19. As for the study in general: Acute and convalescent COVID-19 samples came from the United States, Italy and Spain. In each case, the material was cDNA or gDNA derived from T cells, B-cell-depleted T cells, or PBMCs.

Germline V lookup: CDR1 SGHRS, CDR2 YFSETQ. The V and J ends lost 0 bases and 5 bases respectively, with 9 bases between them. This CDR3 region has 13 residues. The sequencing sample was made of peripheral blood. The TCR originated in a man in his 60s with acute or convalescent COVID-19. V and J are TRBV5-1 and TRBJ2-7; D remains unclear. The CDR3 reads CASSLGGEDEQYF. The CDR3 DNA follows: TGCGCCAGCAGCTTGGGTGGAGAGGACGAGCAGTACTTC.